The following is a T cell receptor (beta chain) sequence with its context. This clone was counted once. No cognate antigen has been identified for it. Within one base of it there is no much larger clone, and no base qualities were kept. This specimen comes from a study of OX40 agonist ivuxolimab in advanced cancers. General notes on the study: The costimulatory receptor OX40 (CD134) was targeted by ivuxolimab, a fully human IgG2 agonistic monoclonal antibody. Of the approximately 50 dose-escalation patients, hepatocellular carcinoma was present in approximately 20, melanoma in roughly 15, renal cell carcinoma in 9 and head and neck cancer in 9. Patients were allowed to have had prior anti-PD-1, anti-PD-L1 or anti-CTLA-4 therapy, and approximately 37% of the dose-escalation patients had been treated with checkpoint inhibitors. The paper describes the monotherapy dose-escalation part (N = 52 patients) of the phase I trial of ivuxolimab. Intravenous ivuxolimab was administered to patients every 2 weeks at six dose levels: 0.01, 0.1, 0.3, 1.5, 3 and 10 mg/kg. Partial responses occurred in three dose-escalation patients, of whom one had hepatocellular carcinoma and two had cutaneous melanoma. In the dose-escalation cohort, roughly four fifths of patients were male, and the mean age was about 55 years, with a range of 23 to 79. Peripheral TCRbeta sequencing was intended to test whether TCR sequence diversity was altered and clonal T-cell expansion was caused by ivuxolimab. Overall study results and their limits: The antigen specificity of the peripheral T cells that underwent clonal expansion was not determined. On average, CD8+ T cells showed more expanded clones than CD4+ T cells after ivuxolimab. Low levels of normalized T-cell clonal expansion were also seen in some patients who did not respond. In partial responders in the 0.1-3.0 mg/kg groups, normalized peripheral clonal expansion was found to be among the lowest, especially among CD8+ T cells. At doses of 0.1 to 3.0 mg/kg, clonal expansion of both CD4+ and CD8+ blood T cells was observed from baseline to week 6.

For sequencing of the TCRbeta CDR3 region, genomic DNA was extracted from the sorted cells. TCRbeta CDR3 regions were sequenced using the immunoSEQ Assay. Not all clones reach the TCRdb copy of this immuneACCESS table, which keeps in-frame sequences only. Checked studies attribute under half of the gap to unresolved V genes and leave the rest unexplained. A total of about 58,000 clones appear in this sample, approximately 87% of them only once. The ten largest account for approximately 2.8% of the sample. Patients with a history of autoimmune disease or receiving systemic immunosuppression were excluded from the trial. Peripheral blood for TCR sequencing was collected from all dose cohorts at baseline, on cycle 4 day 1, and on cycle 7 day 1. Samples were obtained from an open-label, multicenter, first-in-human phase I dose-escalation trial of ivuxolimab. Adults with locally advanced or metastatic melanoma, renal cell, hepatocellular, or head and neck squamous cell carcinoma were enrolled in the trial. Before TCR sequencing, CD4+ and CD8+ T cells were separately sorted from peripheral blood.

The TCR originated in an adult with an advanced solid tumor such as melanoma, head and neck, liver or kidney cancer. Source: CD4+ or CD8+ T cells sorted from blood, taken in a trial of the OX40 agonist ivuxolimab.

At the DNA level, the sequence is TGTGCCAGTAGTATCGATGGACTAGCGAGCACAGATACGCAGTATTTT. Its product reads: CASSIDGLASTDTQYF. The chain joins TRBV19 to TRBJ2-3; 9 bases in between match TRBD2. The CDR1 and CDR2 encoded by the germline V gene (reference sequence) are LNHDA and SQIVND. The CDR3 spans 16 residues, from the cysteine through the phenylalanine. The only DNA kept is the CDR3, 48 bases in frame from the first base. Compared with germline, V lacks 3 bases and J lacks 0 bases; bases without a gene match: 4.